This T cell receptor (beta chain) appears in the sequencing data of a study of OX40 agonist ivuxolimab in advanced cancers. Remarks on this clone: What it binds is unknown.

The protocol was immunoSEQ multiplex PCR, while the TCRdb copy is restricted to in-frame clones and leaves out a portion. The data contain about 71,000 clones, more than 75% of them singletons. No patient had autoimmune disease or received systemic immunosuppression. With baseline, cycle 4 day 1, and cycle 7 day 1 as timepoints, blood was sampled. Study-wide results and caveats: Partial responders treated at 0.1-3.0 mg/kg exhibited clonal expansion among the lowest measured.

The sample in question was CD4+ or CD8+ T cells sorted from blood, obtained in a trial of the OX40 agonist ivuxolimab. This sequence originates from an adult with an advanced solid tumor such as melanoma, head and neck, liver or kidney cancer.

The CDR3 sequence is CASSPRDRSSNYGYTF. The CDR3 nucleotides read TGTGCCAGCAGCCCCCGGGACAGGTCAAGTAACTATGGCTACACCTTC. This sequence joins TRBV7-8 and TRBJ1-2, with 8 bases that match TRBD1. V lost 5 bases to trimming and J lost 1 base; unmatched junction nucleotides: 9. Germline V CDR1 and CDR2: SGHVS, FQNEAQ. CDR3 size: 16 residues. Drawing the rest from reference TRBV7-8 and TRBJ1-2, the complete variable domain is GAGVSQSPRYKVAKRGQDVALRCDPISGHVSLFWYQQALGQGPEFLTYFQNEAQLDKSGLPSDRFFAERPEGSVSTLKIQRTQQEDSAVYLCASSPRDRSSNYGYTFGSGTRLTVV.